The rows below give T cell receptor beta chains drawn from one sample of a study of T-cell memory formation after mild COVID-19. TCRdb re-called the 5' RACE reads through MiXCR, storing one row per CDR3 protein. Found here are about 470,000 distinct CDR3 sequences, around 25% of them singletons; the top ten hold approximately 13%. Material for sequencing was PBMCs or a T cell subset sorted from them (not recorded which). The origin of the receptors is an adult woman who had mild COVID-19 (a few samples of this study predate the infection). Cell type and time point are not known. The CDR3 runs from the conserved cysteine through the conserved F or W. The D gene is left open where the match is weak. The size field is filled for only some rows; it gives once, few, many or a size class.

clone_size d_call j_call cdr3_length v_call cdr3_nt cdr3_aa
few TRBD1 TRBJ2-7 13 TRBV7-9 TGTGCCAGCATCGGACAGGGAAGAGACGAGCAGTACTTC CASIGQGRDEQYF
few TRBD1 TRBJ2-2 17 TRBV24-1 TGTGCCACCAGTGATTTAGGGACAGGGTCGAACACCGGGGAGCTGTTTTTT CATSDLGTGSNTGELFF
few . TRBJ1-2 14 TRBV3-1 TGTGCCAGCAGCCAAGGGACCCTCCGAAGTGTTGGCACCTTC CASSQGTLRSVGTF
. TRBD1 TRBJ1-2 14 TRBV20-1 TGCAGAGGAACCCCGGGACAGGGATCCTATGGCTACACCTTC CRGTPGQGSYGYTF
. TRBD2 TRBJ2-1 18 TRBV6-2/TRBV6-3 TGTGCCAGCACTGGATTTCTAGCGGGGGGGAGCTCCTACAATGAGCAGTTCTTC CASTGFLAGGSSYNEQFF
few TRBD2 TRBJ2-3 18 TRBV23-1 TGCGCCAGCAGTCAACAGCTTGCGACTAGCCGCCGTTGGGATACGCAGTATTTT CASSQQLATSRRWDTQYF
. . TRBJ2-2 16 TRBV7-8 TGTGCCAGCAGAAGATCGGAGGGAAGGATTCCCGGGGAGCTGTTTTTT CASRRSEGRIPGELFF
few . TRBJ1-2 15 TRBV3-1 TGTGCCAGCAGACCGGGGGGAAATTGGAACTATGGCTACACCTTC CASRPGGNWNYGYTF
few . TRBJ1-2 11 TRBV5-1 TGCGCCAGCAGCTTGGAGTCCGGCTACACCTTC CASSLESGYTF
. TRBD1 TRBJ2-7 17 TRBV4-1 TGCGCCAGCAGCCAAGATGAAACAGGGGGCAACACCTACGAGCAGTACTTC CASSQDETGGNTYEQYF
. TRBD1 TRBJ2-7 15 TRBV5-5 TGTGCCAGCAACAACCCCGGGACAGGGGTCTACGAGCAGTACTTC CASNNPGTGVYEQYF
few TRBD2 TRBJ2-7 15 TRBV12-3/TRBV12-4 TGTGCCAGCAGCACCGGGGGGGCGGGAGTGTACGAGCAGTACTTC CASSTGGAGVYEQYF
. TRBD2 TRBJ2-5 15 TRBV5-4 TGTGCCAGCAGCCCTAGCGGGGGGGACCAAGAGACCCAGTACTTC CASSPSGGDQETQYF
. . TRBJ2-7 12 TRBV28 TGTGCCAGCAAACAGCCACCCTACGAGCAGTACTTC CASKQPPYEQYF
few . TRBJ1-4 14 TRBV12-3/TRBV12-4 TGTGCCAGCAGCTGGGAGTCAACTAATGAAAAACTGTTTTTT CASSWESTNEKLFF
few TRBD2 TRBJ2-5 14 TRBV9 TGTGCCAGCAGCGTAGAATTAGCGGGAGAAACCCAGTACTTC CASSVELAGETQYF
few . TRBJ2-7 15 TRBV13 TGTGCCAGCAGCCTCCGAGCGGTGAGCTCCTACGAGCAGTACTTC CASSLRAVSSYEQYF
. TRBD1 TRBJ2-2 15 TRBV4-3 TGCGCCAGCAGCCAAGATGCAGGGGGCCTCGGGGAGCTGTTTTTT CASSQDAGGLGELFF
. . TRBJ1-6 16 TRBV25-1 TGTGCCAGCAGTGTAAGGGGGGCCACCTATAATTCACCCCTCCACTTT CASSVRGATYNSPLHF
few . TRBJ2-3 16 TRBV14 TGTGCCAGCAGCCCAACTAGCAGCCTTAGCACAGATACGCAGTATTTT CASSPTSSLSTDTQYF
. . TRBJ2-1 14 TRBV7-3 TGTGCCAGCAGCCCGTCGGAGGGTTCGAATGAGCAGTTCTTC CASSPSEGSNEQFF
few TRBD1 TRBJ2-5 16 TRBV6-2/TRBV6-3 TGTGCCAGCAAGGGCCCTGCGCCCCAGGGGGCAGAGACCCAGTACTTC CASKGPAPQGAETQYF